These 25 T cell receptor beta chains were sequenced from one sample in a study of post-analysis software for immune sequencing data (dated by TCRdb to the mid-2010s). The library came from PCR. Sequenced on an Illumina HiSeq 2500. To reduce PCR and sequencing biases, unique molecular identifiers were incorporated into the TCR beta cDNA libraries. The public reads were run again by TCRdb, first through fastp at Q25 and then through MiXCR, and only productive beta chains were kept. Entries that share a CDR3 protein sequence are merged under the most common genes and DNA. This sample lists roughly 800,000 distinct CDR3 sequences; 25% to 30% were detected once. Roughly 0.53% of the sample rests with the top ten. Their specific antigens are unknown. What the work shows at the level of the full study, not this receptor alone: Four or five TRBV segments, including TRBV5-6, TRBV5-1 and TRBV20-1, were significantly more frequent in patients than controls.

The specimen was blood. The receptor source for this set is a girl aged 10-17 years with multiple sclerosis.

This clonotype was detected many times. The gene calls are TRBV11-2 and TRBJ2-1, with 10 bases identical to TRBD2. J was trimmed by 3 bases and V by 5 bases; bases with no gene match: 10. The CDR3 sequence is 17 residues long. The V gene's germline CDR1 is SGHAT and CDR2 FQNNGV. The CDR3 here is CASSPKVLAGVYNEQFF. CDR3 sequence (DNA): TGTGCCAGCAGCCCAAAGGTCCTAGCGGGGGTCTACAATGAGCAGTTCTTC.

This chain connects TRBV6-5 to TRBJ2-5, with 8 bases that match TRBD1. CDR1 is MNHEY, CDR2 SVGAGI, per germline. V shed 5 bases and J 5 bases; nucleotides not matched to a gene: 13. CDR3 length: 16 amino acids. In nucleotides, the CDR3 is TGTGCCAGCAGTACCCGACAGGGGAGGTTTAGTGAGACCCAGTACTTC. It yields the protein CASSTRQGRFSETQYF.

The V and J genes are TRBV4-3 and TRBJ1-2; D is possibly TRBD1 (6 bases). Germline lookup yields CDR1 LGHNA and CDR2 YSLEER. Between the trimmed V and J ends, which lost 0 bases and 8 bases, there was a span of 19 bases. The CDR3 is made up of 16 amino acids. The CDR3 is CASSQDVVTGGGGYTF. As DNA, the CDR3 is TGCGCCAGCAGCCAAGATGTCGTTACGGGGGGCGGCGGCTACACCTTC.

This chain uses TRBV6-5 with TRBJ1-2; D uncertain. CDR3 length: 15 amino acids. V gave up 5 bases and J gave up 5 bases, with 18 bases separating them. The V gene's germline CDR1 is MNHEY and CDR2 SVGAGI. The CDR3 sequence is CASSPEGFSNYGYTF. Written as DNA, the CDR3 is TGTGCCAGCAGTCCTGAAGGGTTTTCGAATTATGGCTACACCTTC.

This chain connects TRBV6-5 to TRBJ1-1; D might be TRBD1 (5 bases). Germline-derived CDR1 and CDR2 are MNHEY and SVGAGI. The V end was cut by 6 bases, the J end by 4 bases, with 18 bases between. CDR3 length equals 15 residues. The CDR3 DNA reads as TGTGCCAGCAGCCCTACCAGGGCCCCGAGCACTGAAGCTTTCTTT. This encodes CASSPTRAPSTEAFF.

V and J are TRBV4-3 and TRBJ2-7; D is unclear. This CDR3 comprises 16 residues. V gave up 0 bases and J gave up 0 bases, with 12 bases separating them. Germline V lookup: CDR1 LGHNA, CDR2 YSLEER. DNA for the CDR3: TGCGCCAGCAGCCAAGATAACCGGGCGCGCTCCTACGAGCAGTACTTC. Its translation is CASSQDNRARSYEQYF.

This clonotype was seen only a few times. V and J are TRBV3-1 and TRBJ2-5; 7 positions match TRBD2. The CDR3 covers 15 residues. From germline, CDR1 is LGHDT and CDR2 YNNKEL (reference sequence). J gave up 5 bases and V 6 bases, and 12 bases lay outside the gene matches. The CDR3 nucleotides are TGTGCCAGCAGTCCCGGGACTACCCTCCAGGAGACCCAGTACTTC. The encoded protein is CASSPGTTLQETQYF.

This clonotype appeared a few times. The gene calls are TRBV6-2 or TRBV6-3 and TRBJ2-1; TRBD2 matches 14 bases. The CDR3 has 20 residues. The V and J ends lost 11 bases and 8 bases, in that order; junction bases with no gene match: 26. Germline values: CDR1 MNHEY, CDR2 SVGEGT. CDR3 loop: CAGIPQLRPGTSGRSYEQFF. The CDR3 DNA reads TGTGCCGGAATTCCCCAACTCAGACCAGGGACTAGCGGGAGAAGCTATGAGCAGTTCTTC.

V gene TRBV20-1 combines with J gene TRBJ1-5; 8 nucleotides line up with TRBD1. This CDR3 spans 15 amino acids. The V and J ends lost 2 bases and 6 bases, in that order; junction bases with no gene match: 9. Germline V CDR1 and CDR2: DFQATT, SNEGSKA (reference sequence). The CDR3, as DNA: TGCAGTGCTAGAATCGGGACAGGAGGACTTCAGCCCCAGCATTTT. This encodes CSARIGTGGLQPQHF.

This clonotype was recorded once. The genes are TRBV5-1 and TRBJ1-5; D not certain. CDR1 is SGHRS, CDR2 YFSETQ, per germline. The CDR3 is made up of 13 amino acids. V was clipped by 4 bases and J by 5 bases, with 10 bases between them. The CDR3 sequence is CASSQDYDQPQHF. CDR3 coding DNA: TGCGCCAGCAGCCAGGACTACGATCAGCCCCAGCATTTT.

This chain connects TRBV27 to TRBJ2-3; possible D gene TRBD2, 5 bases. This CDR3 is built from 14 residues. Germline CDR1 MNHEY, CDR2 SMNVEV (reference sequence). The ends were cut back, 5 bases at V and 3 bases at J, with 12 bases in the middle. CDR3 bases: TGTGCCAGCAGTCACTCTGGGAGAACAGATACGCAGTATTTT. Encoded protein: CASSHSGRTDTQYF.

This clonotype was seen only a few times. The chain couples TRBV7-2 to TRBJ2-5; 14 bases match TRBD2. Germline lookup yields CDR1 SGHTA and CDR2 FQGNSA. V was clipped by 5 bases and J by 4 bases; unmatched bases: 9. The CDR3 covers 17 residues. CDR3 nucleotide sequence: TGTGCCAGCAGCCTCGGGACTAGCGGGAGCGGGGGAGAGACCCAGTACTTC. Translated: CASSLGTSGSGGETQYF.

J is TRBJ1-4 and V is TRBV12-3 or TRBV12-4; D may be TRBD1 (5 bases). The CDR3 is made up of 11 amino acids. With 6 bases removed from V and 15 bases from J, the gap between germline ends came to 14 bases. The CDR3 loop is CASSDRGRVFF. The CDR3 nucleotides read TGTGCCAGCAGCGACCGGGGACGGGTGTTTTTT.

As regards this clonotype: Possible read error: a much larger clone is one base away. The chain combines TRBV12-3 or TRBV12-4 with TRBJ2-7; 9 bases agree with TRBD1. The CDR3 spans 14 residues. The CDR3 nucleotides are TGTGCCAGCAGCGCCGGGACAGGGCCCTACGAGCAGGACTTC. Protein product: CASSAGTGPYEQDF.

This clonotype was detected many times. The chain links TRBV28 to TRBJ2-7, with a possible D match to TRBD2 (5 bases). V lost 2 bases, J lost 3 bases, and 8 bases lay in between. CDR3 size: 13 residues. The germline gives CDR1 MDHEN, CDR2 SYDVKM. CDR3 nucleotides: TGTGCCAGCAGTTTAGGGAGCGGCTACGAGCAGTACTTC. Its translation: CASSLGSGYEQYF.

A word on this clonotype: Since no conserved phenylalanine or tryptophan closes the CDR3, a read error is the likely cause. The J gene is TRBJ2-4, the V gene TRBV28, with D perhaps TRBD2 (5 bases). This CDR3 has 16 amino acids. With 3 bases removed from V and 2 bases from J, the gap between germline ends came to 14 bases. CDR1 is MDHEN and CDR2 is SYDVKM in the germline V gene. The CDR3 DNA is TGTGCCAGCAGTTTCAGCGGCCCAGACCCCAAAAACATTCAGTACTTA. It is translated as CASSFSGPDPKNIQYL.

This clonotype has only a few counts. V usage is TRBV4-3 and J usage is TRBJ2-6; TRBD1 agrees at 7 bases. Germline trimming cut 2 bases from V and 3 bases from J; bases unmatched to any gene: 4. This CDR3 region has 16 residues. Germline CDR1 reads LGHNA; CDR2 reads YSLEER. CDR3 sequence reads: CASSQQGGGGANVLTF. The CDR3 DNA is TGCGCCAGCAGCCAACAAGGGGGCGGTGGGGCCAACGTCCTGACTTTC.

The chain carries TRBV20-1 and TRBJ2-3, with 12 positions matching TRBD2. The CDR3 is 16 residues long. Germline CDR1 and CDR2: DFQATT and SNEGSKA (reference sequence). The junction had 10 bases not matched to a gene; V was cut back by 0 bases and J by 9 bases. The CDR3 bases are TGCAGTGCTAGAGATCAGCTAGCGGGGGGGCCTGTGACGCAGTATTTT. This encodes CSARDQLAGGPVTQYF.

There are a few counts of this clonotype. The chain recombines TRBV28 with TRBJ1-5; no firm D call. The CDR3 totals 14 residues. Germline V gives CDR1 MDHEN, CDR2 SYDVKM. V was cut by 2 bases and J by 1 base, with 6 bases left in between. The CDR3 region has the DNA TGTGCCAGCAGTTTAGAAGCAAGCAATCAGCCCCAGCATTTT. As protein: CASSLEASNQPQHF.

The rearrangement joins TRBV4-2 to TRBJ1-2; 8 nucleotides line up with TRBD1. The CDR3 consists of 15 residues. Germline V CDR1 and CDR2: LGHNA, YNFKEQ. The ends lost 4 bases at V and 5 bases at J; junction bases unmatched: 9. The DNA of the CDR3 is TGTGCCAGCAGCCCAACACAGGGGGAGGAATATGGCTACACCTTC. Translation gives CASSPTQGEEYGYTF.

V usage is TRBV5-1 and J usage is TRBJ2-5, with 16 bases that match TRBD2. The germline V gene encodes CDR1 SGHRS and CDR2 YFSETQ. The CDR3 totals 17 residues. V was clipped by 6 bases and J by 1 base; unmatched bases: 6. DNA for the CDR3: TGCGCCAGCATCCAGGGACTAGCGGGGGGGATCCAAGAGACCCAGTACTTC. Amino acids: CASIQGLAGGIQETQYF. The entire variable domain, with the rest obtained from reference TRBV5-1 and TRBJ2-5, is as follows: KAGVTQTPRYLIKTRGQQVTLSCSPISGHRSVSWYQQTPGQGLQFLFEYFSETQRNKGNFPGRFSGRQFSNSRSEMNVSTLELGDSALYLCASIQGLAGGIQETQYFGPGTRLLVL.

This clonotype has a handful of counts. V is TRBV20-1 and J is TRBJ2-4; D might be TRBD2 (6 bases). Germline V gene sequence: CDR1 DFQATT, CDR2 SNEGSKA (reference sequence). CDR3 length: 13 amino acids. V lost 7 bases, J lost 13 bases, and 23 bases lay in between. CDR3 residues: CSGSSVLAGEQYF. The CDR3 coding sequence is TGCAGTGGGTCGAGCGTACTAGCTGGTGAGCAGTACTTC.

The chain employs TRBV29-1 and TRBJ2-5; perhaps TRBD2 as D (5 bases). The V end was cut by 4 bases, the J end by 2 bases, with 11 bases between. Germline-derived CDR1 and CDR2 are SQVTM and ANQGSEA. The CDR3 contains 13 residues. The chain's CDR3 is CSVARRRQETQYF. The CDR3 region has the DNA TGCAGCGTTGCCCGGAGGAGGCAAGAGACCCAGTACTTC.

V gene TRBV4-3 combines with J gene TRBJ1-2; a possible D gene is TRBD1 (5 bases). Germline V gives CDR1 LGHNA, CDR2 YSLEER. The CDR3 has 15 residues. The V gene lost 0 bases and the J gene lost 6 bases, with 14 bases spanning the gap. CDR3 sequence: CASSQEEGRVDGYTF. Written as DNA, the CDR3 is TGCGCCAGCAGCCAAGAGGAGGGGAGGGTGGATGGCTACACCTTC.

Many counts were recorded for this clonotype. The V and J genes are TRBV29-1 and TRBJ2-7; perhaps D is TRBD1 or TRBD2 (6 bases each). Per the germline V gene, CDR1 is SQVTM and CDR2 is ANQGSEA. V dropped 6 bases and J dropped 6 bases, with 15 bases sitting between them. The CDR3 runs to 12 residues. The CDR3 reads CSVPWGAREQYF. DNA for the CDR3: TGCAGCGTCCCATGGGGGGCTCGCGAGCAGTACTTC.